The clone carrying this T cell receptor beta chain was found once. The data originate from a study of shared clonotypes between healthy human individuals. Measured with immunoSEQ multiplex PCR; TCRdb has only the in-frame clones, and not every one. Found here are 950,000 to 1,100,000 clones, around 74% of them singletons; the top ten hold about 1.5%. This CDR3 spans 15 amino acids. J lost 6 bases, V lost 6 bases, and 10 bases had no gene match. The V gene's germline CDR1 is SGHRS and CDR2 YFSETQ. This clonotype was sampled from a man aged 18 to 35 in good health. V gene TRBV5-1 combines with J gene TRBJ2-3; 10 nucleotides align to TRBD2. The sample comprised memory CD4+ T cells sorted from blood. The subset is: CD45RA-negative fraction. CDR3 residues: CASTSLSGGADTQYF. The CDR3 DNA reads TGCGCCAGCACCTCCCTGAGCGGGGGGGCGGATACGCAGTATTTT.